A single sample is the source of the 24 T cell receptor beta chains below, sequenced in a study of shared clonotypes between healthy human individuals (dated by TCRdb to between 2020 and 2021). The library relied on the immunoSEQ multiplex PCR assay. TCRdb took over this immuneACCESS table, retaining in-frame rearrangements with V and J assigned. Such tables are incomplete; in checked studies, under half of the missing clones stem from an unresolved V gene, and the remainder is unexplained. Within this sample are about 1 million clones, with about 76% of them counted one time only. Together, the top ten hold approximately 1.5% of the sample. The sequenced sample consisted of memory CD4+ T cells sorted from blood. Reading the label with the study, this specimen's cell subset or site is: CD45RA-negative fraction. Receptors originate from a man younger than 30 in good health.

This clone was observed at least ten times. The gene calls are TRBV10-3 and TRBJ1-1; D might be TRBD1 (5 bases). CDR3 length: 13 residues. Germline-derived CDR1 and CDR2 are ENHRY and SYGVKD. V lost 8 bases and J 1 base, leaving 11 bases between the germline ends. CDR3: CAIGGSTNTEAFF. CDR3 nucleotides: TGTGCCATCGGGGGGTCGACGAACACTGAAGCTTTCTTT.

Concerning this clone itself: Other DNA sequences in this specimen translate into the identical CDR3. V gene TRBV27 combines with J gene TRBJ1-1; D ambiguous. Germline V lookup: CDR1 MNHEY, CDR2 SMNVEV (reference sequence). V lost 2 bases, J lost 0 bases, and 7 bases lay in between. This CDR3 contains 14 residues. DNA for the CDR3: TGTGCCAGCAGTTTAAGGGCAATGAACACTGAAGCTTTCTTT. Its protein is CASSLRAMNTEAFF.

This rearrangement joins TRBV10-3 to TRBJ1-4; D might be TRBD1 (5 bases). V gave up 5 bases and J gave up 8 bases, with 9 bases separating them. Germline V lookup: CDR1 ENHRY, CDR2 SYGVKD. This CDR3 has 12 amino acids. In DNA form, the CDR3 reads TGTGCCATCAGTAGACAGAACGAAAAACTGTTTTTT. Translated: CAISRQNEKLFF.

As to this clone: Other DNA sequences in this sample translate to the same CDR3. The chain couples TRBV6-5 to TRBJ1-3; 10 nucleotides line up with TRBD1. J gave up 4 bases and V 6 bases, and 3 bases lay outside the gene matches. The CDR3 is 14 residues long. CDR1 is MNHEY and CDR2 is SVGAGI in the germline V gene. The CDR3 is CASRTGGSGNTIYF. The DNA for the CDR3 is TGTGCCAGCAGGACAGGGGGCTCCGGAAACACCATATATTTT.

The chain employs TRBV18 and TRBJ2-2; 9 nucleotides agree with TRBD1. This CDR3 contains 14 residues. CDR1 and CDR2 (germline): KGHSH, LQKENI. The trim removed 4 bases at V and 6 bases at J, leaving 3 bases unmatched. The CDR3 region has the DNA TGTGCCAGCTCACGGACAGGGGCGGCCGGGGAGCTGTTTTTT. The encoded protein is CASSRTGAAGELFF.

Remarks on this clone: Mismatch with germline at one junction end may stem from a read error. This chain links TRBV7-7 with TRBJ2-3, with a tentative D call TRBD2 (6 bases). Germline V CDR1 and CDR2: SSHAT, FNYEAQ (reference sequence). The CDR3 is 15 residues long. CDR3 in DNA: TGTGCTAGCAGCTTAGCGGCCGGCCCGACAGATACGCAGTATTTT. Translated, it gives CASSLAAGPTDTQYF.

The V call is TRBV19, the J call TRBJ1-5, with 8 bases that match TRBD1. V was pared by 5 bases and J by 7 bases, with 10 bases of the junction left unmatched. The CDR3 contains 15 residues. Germline V gene data show CDR1 as LNHDA and CDR2 as SQIVND (reference sequence). CDR3 nucleotides: TGTGCCAGTAGTGCCGAACAGGGGGTTGAACAGCCCCAGCATTTT. Amino acid sequence: CASSAEQGVEQPQHF. Full variable domain (missing parts from reference TRBV19 and TRBJ1-5): DGGITQSPKYLFRKEGQNVTLSCEQNLNHDAMYWYRQDPGQGLRLIYYSQIVNDFQKGDIAEGYSVSREKKESFPLTVTSAQKNPTAFYLCASSAEQGVEQPQHFGDGTRLSIL.

The V call is TRBV4-1, the J call TRBJ2-1, with 12 bases matching TRBD2. The CDR3 extends over 16 amino acids. Germline assignment: CDR1 MGHRA and CDR2 YSYEKL. The V segment lost 1 base and the J segment 4 bases; nucleotides outside the gene matches: 2. CDR3 region: CASSQGTSGAYNEQFF. CDR3 in DNA: TGCGCCAGCAGCCAAGGGACTAGCGGGGCTTACAATGAGCAGTTCTTC.

The chain joins TRBV5-4 to TRBJ1-2; 7 nucleotides line up with TRBD1. Losses at the gene ends were 4 bases for V and 6 bases for J; bases not matched to a gene: 12. The germline V gene encodes CDR1 SGHNT and CDR2 YYREEE (reference sequence). CDR3 size: 15 residues. The CDR3 DNA is TGTGCCAGCAGCCGTCCAGGGGGTTGGGCAGATGGCTACACCTTC. It yields the protein CASSRPGGWADGYTF.

This clone was detected only a few times. Other DNA sequences in this sample translate to the same CDR3. V usage is TRBV6-5 and J usage is TRBJ1-1; D unresolved. CDR1 is MNHEY, CDR2 SVGAGI, per germline. Trimming removed 4 bases from V and 4 bases from J, with 10 bases in between. The CDR3 spans 13 residues. CDR3 sequence (DNA): TGTGCCAGCAGTTCCACGCTAGGCACTGAAGCTTTCTTT. It codes for CASSSTLGTEAFF.

This clone has just a few counts. J is TRBJ1-2 and V is TRBV5-4, with D uncertain. Germline V gene sequence: CDR1 SGHNT, CDR2 YYREEE (reference sequence). This CDR3 comprises 13 residues. Trimming stripped 2 bases from V and 3 bases from J, with 8 bases between. The CDR3 spells CASSFGQDYGYTF. CDR3 DNA: TGTGCCAGCAGCTTCGGTCAGGACTATGGCTACACCTTC.

The chain couples TRBV6-6 to TRBJ2-2; 9 bases agree with TRBD1. The CDR3 has 15 residues. Germline V gives CDR1 MNHNY, CDR2 SVGAGI (reference sequence). V lost 11 bases, J lost 7 bases, and 14 bases stayed unmatched. CDR3: CASGATGGGSGELFF. The CDR3 DNA is TGTGCCTCCGGGGCCACAGGGGGCGGAAGCGGGGAGCTGTTTTTT.

This clone was found once. The chain combines TRBV5-1 with TRBJ2-5, with a possible D match to TRBD1 (7 bases). Trimming shortened V by 9 bases and J by 2 bases, and 20 bases separated the two germline ends. The CDR3 is made up of 15 amino acids. Germline V gives CDR1 SGHRS, CDR2 YFSETQ. The CDR3 sequence is CATAQQGTGQETQYF. DNA of the CDR3: TGCGCCACCGCTCAACAGGGGACTGGGCAAGAGACCCAGTACTTC.

The rearrangement links TRBV18 to TRBJ1-1, with TRBD1 matching 7 bases. Germline V gene data show CDR1 as KGHSH and CDR2 as LQKENI. The CDR3 sequence is 11 residues long. Losses at the gene ends were 3 bases for V and 11 bases for J; bases not matched to a gene: 3. The CDR3 sequence: CASSPSRGAFF. The CDR3 DNA reads as TGTGCCAGCTCACCGAGCAGGGGGGCTTTCTTT.

The chain employs TRBV7-9 and TRBJ1-2; a possible D gene is TRBD1 (5 bases). There are 15 residues in the CDR3. Deletions cut 4 bases from V and 4 bases from J, with 16 bases between. The germline CDR1 and CDR2 sequences are SEHNR and FQNEAQ (reference sequence). The CDR3 DNA reads as TGTGCCAGCAGCTCGAGAGGACAACCCGTCTATGGCTACACCTTC. It encodes CASSSRGQPVYGYTF.

J is TRBJ1-2 and V is TRBV10-3; D is ambiguous. The CDR3 runs 13 residues. Germline V gene data show CDR1 as ENHRY and CDR2 as SYGVKD. V lost 9 bases to trimming and J lost 0 bases, with 11 bases between them. CDR3 region: CAIDTAPNYGYTF. In DNA, the CDR3 is TGTGCCATAGATACGGCACCTAACTATGGCTACACCTTC.

The genes are TRBV29-1 and TRBJ1-1, with TRBD1 identical over 7 bases. CDR1 is SQVTM and CDR2 is ANQGSEA in the germline V gene. CDR3 length: 12 residues. V shed 7 bases and J 3 bases; nucleotides not matched to a gene: 5. CDR3: CSAQGLDTEAFF. CDR3 bases: TGCAGCGCACAGGGGCTTGACACTGAAGCTTTCTTT.

This clone appeared a few times. The chain employs TRBV7-2 and TRBJ2-7, with a possible D match to TRBD2 (5 bases). The CDR3 runs 14 residues. Trimming removed 2 bases from V and 5 bases from J, with 13 bases in between. Germline assignment: CDR1 SGHTA and CDR2 FQGNSA. As DNA, the CDR3 is TGTGCCAGCAGCTTAAGAGGGAGCATCAACGAGCAGTACTTC. Its translation: CASSLRGSINEQYF.

The table lists this clone with a few counts. This chain uses TRBV11-2 with TRBJ2-5, with 9 bases aligning to TRBD1. This CDR3 is built from 15 residues. V shed 6 bases, J shed 5 bases, and the junction held 10 bases outside the gene matches. Germline CDR1 is SGHAT and CDR2 is FQNNGV. The CDR3 loop is CASSPVTGTGETQYF. DNA of the CDR3: TGTGCCAGCAGTCCCGTCACCGGGACAGGGGAGACCCAGTACTTC. The variable domain in full, completed from reference TRBV11-2 and TRBJ2-5, reads EAGVAQSPRYKIIEKRQSVAFWCNPISGHATLYWYQQILGQGPKLLIQFQNNGVVDDSQLPKDRFSAERLKGVDSTLKIQPAKLEDSAVYLCASSPVTGTGETQYFGPGTRLLVL.

The chain is built from TRBV30 and TRBJ2-3; 14 nucleotides line up with TRBD2. Trimming removed 7 bases from V and 5 bases from J; junction bases left unmatched: 8. The CDR3 runs to 15 residues. The germline gives CDR1 GTSNPN, CDR2 SVGIG (reference sequence). The CDR3 loop reads CASGTSGSGVDTQYF. The CDR3 region has the DNA TGTGCCTCCGGGACTAGCGGGAGTGGAGTAGATACGCAGTATTTT.

There are a few counts of this clone. The rearrangement joins TRBV5-4 to TRBJ2-7; 7 bases map to TRBD1. Germline V gene sequence: CDR1 SGHNT, CDR2 YYREEE (reference sequence). This CDR3 has 14 residues. Trimming removed 2 bases from V and 2 bases from J; junction bases left unmatched: 4. The CDR3 region has the DNA TGTGCCAGCAGCTTAAGACAGGGACCCTACGAGCAGTACTTC. As protein: CASSLRQGPYEQYF.

This chain joins TRBV4-1 and TRBJ1-4; D call uncertain. This CDR3 is 14 amino acids long. V was pared by 4 bases and J by 3 bases, with 9 bases between. CDR1 and CDR2 (germline): MGHRA, YSYEKL. The CDR3 DNA sequence: TGCGCCAGCAGCCGAAATCCTGCTAATGAAAAACTGTTTTTT. This gives the protein CASSRNPANEKLFF.

This clone was counted once. The gene calls are TRBV7-9 and TRBJ2-4; no clear D gene. Trimming cost V 1 base and J 6 bases, with 7 bases left between them. The length of the CDR3 is 13 residues. Germline CDR1 is SEHNR and CDR2 is FQNEAQ (reference sequence). The CDR3 region is CASSLERVNIQYF. CDR3 DNA: TGTGCCAGCAGCTTAGAGCGCGTAAACATTCAGTACTTC. Full variable domain (outside the CDR3, taken from reference TRBV7-9 and TRBJ2-4): DTGVSQNPRHKITKRGQNVTFRCDPISEHNRLYWYRQTLGQGPEFLTYFQNEAQLEKSRLLSDRFSAERPKGSFSTLEIQRTEQGDSAMYLCASSLERVNIQYFGAGTRLSVL.

The chain is built from TRBV7-9 and TRBJ1-6; 9 nucleotides line up with TRBD1. Germline assignment: CDR1 SEHNR and CDR2 FQNEAQ (reference sequence). The CDR3 extends over 13 amino acids. V lost 8 bases and J lost 9; bases outside the gene matches: 5. Here the CDR3 DNA reads TGTGCCAGCTCGGACAGGGGAGGTTCACCCCTCCACTTT. This translates into CASSDRGGSPLHF.